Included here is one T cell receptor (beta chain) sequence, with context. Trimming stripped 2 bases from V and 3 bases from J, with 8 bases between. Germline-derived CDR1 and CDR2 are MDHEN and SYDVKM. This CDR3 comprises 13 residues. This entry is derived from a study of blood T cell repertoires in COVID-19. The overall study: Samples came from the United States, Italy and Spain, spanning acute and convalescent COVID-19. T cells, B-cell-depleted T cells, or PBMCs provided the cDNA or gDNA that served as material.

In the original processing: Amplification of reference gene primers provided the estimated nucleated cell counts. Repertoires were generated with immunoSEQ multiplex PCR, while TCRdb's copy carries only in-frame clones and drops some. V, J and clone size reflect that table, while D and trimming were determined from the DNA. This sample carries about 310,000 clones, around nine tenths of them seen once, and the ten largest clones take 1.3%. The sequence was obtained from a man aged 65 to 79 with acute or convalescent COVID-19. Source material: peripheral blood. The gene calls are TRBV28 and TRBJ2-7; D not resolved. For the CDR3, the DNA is TGTGCCAGCAGTTTACCAGGTATCTACGAGCAGTACTTC. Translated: CASSLPGIYEQYF.